Sequencing of this T cell receptor (beta chain) was carried out in a study of blood T cell repertoires in COVID-19. Across the study: Both acute and convalescent COVID-19 samples were obtained from the United States, Italy and Spain. From T cells, B-cell-depleted T cells, or PBMCs came the material, which was cDNA or gDNA.

The CDR3 is 13 residues long. V was cut by 4 bases and J by 2 bases, with 7 bases left in between. Per the authors' pipeline: How many nucleated cells were present was estimated from reference gene primer amplification. Here immunoSEQ multiplex PCR was the method, and the copy in TCRdb shows in-frame clones only, minus some. That table furnishes V, J and clone size, whereas the DNA furnished D and trimming. In the table there are about 130,000 clones, approximately 85% of which are singletons. This clonotype was sampled from a man older than 75 with active or convalescent COVID-19. J is TRBJ2-3 and V is TRBV12-3 or TRBV12-4; possible D gene TRBD2, 6 bases. Source material: peripheral blood. CDR3 sequence reads: CASSWGVTDTQYF. CDR3 DNA sequence: TGTGCCAGCAGTTGGGGGGTCACAGATACGCAGTATTTT.